The rows below give T cell receptor beta chains drawn from one sample of a study of cytomegalovirus exposure and HLA in healthy donors. Generated by immunoSEQ multiplex PCR, the TCRdb table keeps only in-frame clones and is missing some. This table has about 160,000 clones, roughly 85% appearing once. The sample comprised PBMCs. All receptors come from a man aged 18 to 29 in good health and CMV-seropositive. CDR3s include the opening cysteine and the closing phenylalanine or tryptophan. A D gene is named only where the DNA matches it firmly. Only part of the rows carry a size: once, few, many, or a class if the clone is expanded.

>-|TRBV4-3|TRBJ1-2|16|-
CASSQATGSGNYGYTF
TGCGCCAGCAGCCAGGCCACGGGATCGGGCAACTATGGCTACACCTTC
>TRBD1|TRBV4-3|TRBJ2-2|17|-
CASSQDELDRESRELFF
TGCGCCAGCAGCCAAGATGAGTTAGACAGGGAGTCCAGGGAGCTGTTTTTT
>TRBD1|TRBV7-9|TRBJ1-2|14|-
CASSPPGTDYGYTF
TGTGCCAGCAGCCCACCCGGGACAGACTATGGCTACACCTTC
>-|TRBV9|TRBJ2-1|14|-
CASSEGWEVNEQFF
TGTGCCAGCAGCGAGGGGTGGGAAGTTAATGAGCAGTTCTTC
>-|TRBV4-2|TRBJ2-6|15|few
CASSQMKDGANGLTF
TGTGCCAGCAGCCAGATGAAGGATGGGGCCAACGGCCTGACTTTC
>-|TRBV6-6|TRBJ2-2|13|-
CASSSTTTGELFF
TGTGCCAGCAGTTCGACTACCACCGGGGAGCTGTTTTTT
>-|TRBV5-4|TRBJ1-2|14|-
CASSPAGQNYGYTF
TGTGCCAGCAGCCCGGCGGGGCAGAACTATGGCTACACCTTC
>-|TRBV30|TRBJ1-1|13|few
CAWKSGVHTEAFF
TGTGCCTGGAAATCAGGGGTCCACACTGAAGCTTTCTTT
>-|TRBV30|TRBJ1-5|18|-
CAWTPIGQGRYSNQPQHF
TGTGCCTGGACGCCTATCGGGCAGGGGCGTTATAGCAATCAGCCCCAGCATTTT
>-|TRBV25-1|TRBJ2-3|14|-
CASKDSLTTDTQYF
TGTGCCAGCAAGGACAGCCTTACGACAGATACGCAGTATTTT
>TRBD2|TRBV30|TRBJ2-1|15|once
CAWIAKTSGYNEQFF
TGTGCCTGGATTGCGAAGACTAGCGGGTACAATGAGCAGTTCTTC
>-|TRBV10-3|TRBJ2-2|13|-
CAITFEGAGELFF
TGTGCCATTACTTTCGAGGGGGCCGGGGAGCTGTTTTTT
>-|TRBV6-1|TRBJ1-4|13|-
CASSEVRGEKLFF
TGTGCCAGCAGTGAAGTCAGGGGTGAAAAACTGTTTTTT
>-|TRBV6-5|TRBJ1-5|13|-
CASSTPRGQPQHF
TGTGCCAGCAGTACTCCCCGAGGTCAGCCCCAGCATTTT
>TRBD1|TRBV18|TRBJ2-5|14|-
CASSLSGTGETQYF
TGTGCCAGCTCACTCTCCGGGACAGGAGAGACCCAGTACTTC
>-|TRBV7-2|TRBJ2-5|11|-
CASSAKETQYF
TGTGCCAGCAGCGCGAAAGAGACCCAGTACTTC
>TRBD2|TRBV4-3|TRBJ2-3|15|once
CASSYYRGGQDTQYF
TGCGCCAGCAGCTATTATCGCGGGGGGCAAGATACGCAGTATTTT
>-|TRBV25-1|TRBJ2-2|16|-
CASSERFSGNTGELFF
TGTGCCAGCAGTGAACGTTTTAGCGGAAACACCGGGGAGCTGTTTTTT
>-|TRBV6-6|TRBJ2-7|13|-
CASSYSSRYEQYF
TGTGCCAGCAGTTACAGTTCTAGGTACGAGCAGTACTTC
>-|TRBV1|TRBJ2-5|16|-
CTSSQLHRDWQETQYF
TGCACCAGCAGCCAGTTACACCGGGACTGGCAAGAGACCCAGTACTTC
>TRBD1|TRBV5-4|TRBJ1-1|17|-
CASSQGTGLSLNTEAFF
TGTGCCAGCAGCCAGGGGACAGGCCTCAGCTTGAACACTGAAGCTTTCTTT
>TRBD2|TRBV6-1|TRBJ2-1|14|-
CASSGSGGVGEQFF
TGTGCCAGCAGTGGTAGCGGGGGGGTCGGTGAGCAGTTCTTC
>-|TRBV5-6|TRBJ1-1|17|-
CASSLAIGGFSNTEAFF
TGTGCCAGCAGCTTGGCTATAGGAGGTTTTTCGAACACTGAAGCTTTCTTT
>TRBD2|TRBV19|TRBJ2-1|16|-
CASSFIAGGQYNEQFF
TGTGCCAGTAGCTTTATAGCGGGGGGGCAGTACAATGAGCAGTTCTTC
>-|TRBV7-2|TRBJ1-3|15|-
CASSPDKAPGNTIYF
TGTGCCAGCAGTCCTGACAAAGCCCCGGGAAACACCATATATTTT
>TRBD1|TRBV28|TRBJ1-2|15|-
CASRVPTGTNYGYTF
TGTGCCAGCAGGGTCCCGACAGGGACTAACTATGGCTACACCTTC
>TRBD2|TRBV5-1|TRBJ2-1|15|-
CASSSGGGSYNEQFF
TGCGCCAGCAGCTCGGGGGGTGGCTCCTACAATGAGCAGTTCTTC
>TRBD1|TRBV25-1|TRBJ1-6|18|-
CASSDPLGTGRPNSPLHF
TGTGCCAGCAGTGATCCGCTCGGGACAGGGCGCCCTAATTCACCCCTCCACTTT
>TRBD2|TRBV29-1|TRBJ2-1|14|-
CSVAISGGVDEQFF
TGCAGCGTTGCAATTAGCGGGGGGGTCGATGAGCAGTTCTTC
>TRBD2|TRBV7-2|TRBJ2-5|15|-
CASNPRGGNQETQYF
TGTGCCAGCAACCCGCGGGGGGGGAACCAAGAGACCCAGTACTTC
>-|TRBV11-2|TRBJ1-1|14|-
CASSLVGGTTEAFF
TGTGCCAGCAGCTTAGTCGGGGGGACCACTGAAGCTTTCTTT
>TRBD2|TRBV9|TRBJ2-1|13|-
CASTPSGGNEQFF
TGTGCCAGCACCCCCAGCGGGGGTAATGAGCAGTTCTTC
>-|TRBV27|TRBJ1-5|15|-
CASSLLGVSNQPQHF
TGTGCCAGCAGTTTATTAGGGGTTAGCAATCAGCCCCAGCATTTT
>TRBD1|TRBV4-3|TRBJ2-7|16|-
CASSQVAGTGGYEQYF
TGCGCCAGCAGCCAAGTGGCCGGGACAGGGGGCTACGAGCAGTACTTC
>-|TRBV6-4|TRBJ2-2|14|-
CASSFDLATGELFF
TGTGCCAGCAGTTTCGACCTAGCCACCGGGGAGCTGTTTTTT
>-|TRBV5-1|TRBJ2-5|15|-
CASSSELRPQETQYF
TGCGCCAGCAGCTCTGAACTGCGCCCTCAAGAGACCCAGTACTTC
>-|TRBV28|TRBJ1-2|12|-
CASTAANYGYTF
TGTGCCAGCACTGCAGCTAACTATGGCTACACCTTC
>-|TRBV7-9|TRBJ1-4|18|-
CASSPTSVGGTPMKKLFF
TGTGCCAGCAGCCCAACCTCTGTGGGAGGGACGCCAATGAAAAAACTGTTTTTT
>-|TRBV11-2|TRBJ1-3|18|-
CASTSIRRREGAGNTIYF
TGTGCCAGCACCTCCATCCGCAGGAGGGAAGGAGCTGGAAACACCATATATTTT
>TRBD2|TRBV7-7|TRBJ2-2|14|-
CASGTIMGAGELFF
TGTGCTAGCGGGACAATAATGGGGGCCGGGGAGCTGTTTTTT
>TRBD2|TRBV5-4|TRBJ2-5|15|few
CASRFSGGPVETQYF
TGTGCCAGCAGATTTAGCGGGGGGCCGGTAGAGACCCAGTACTTC
>-|TRBV6-1|TRBJ2-2|15|-
CASSEWQGEAGELFF
TGTGCCAGCAGTGAATGGCAGGGGGAGGCCGGGGAGCTGTTTTTT
>TRBD1|TRBV6-5|TRBJ2-2|16|-
CASSLSGQGAKGELFF
TGTGCCAGCAGTTTGTCCGGACAGGGGGCGAAAGGGGAGCTGTTTTTT
>-|TRBV6-5|TRBJ1-3|11|-
CAADSGNTIYF
TGTGCCGCGGACTCTGGAAACACCATATATTTT
>-|TRBV6-5|TRBJ1-3|15|once
CASSYSDSSGNTIYF
TGTGCCAGCAGTTATTCTGACAGCTCTGGAAACACCATATATTTT
>TRBD1|TRBV5-6|TRBJ1-2|13|-
CASSFGTANGYTF
TGTGCCAGCAGCTTCGGGACAGCGAATGGCTACACCTTC
>-|TRBV6-4|TRBJ2-3|16|few
CASSDTPREDTDTQYF
TGTGCCAGCAGTGACACCCCCCGAGAGGACACAGATACGCAGTATTTT
>-|TRBV27|TRBJ1-2|13|-
CASSWGGSDGYTF
TGTGCCAGCAGCTGGGGGGGATCGGATGGCTACACCTTC
>-|TRBV4-3|TRBJ2-5|13|-
CASSQDFGETQYF
TGCGCCAGCAGCCAAGATTTCGGAGAGACCCAGTACTTC
>-|TRBV4-3|TRBJ2-3|15|-
CASSQEWGGTDTQYF
TGCGCCAGCAGCCAAGAGTGGGGAGGCACAGATACGCAGTATTTT